These T cell receptor beta chains were read from a single sample in a study of T cells in Graves' hyperthyroidism and ophthalmopathy. Each CDR3 protein is one row after TCRdb ran MiXCR on the multiplex PCR reads. The sample contains 250,000 or so distinct CDR3 sequences, roughly 15% of which appear only once. Sequenced: blood. Receptor source: a woman aged 50 to 60 with Graves' hyperthyroidism that later progressed to Graves' ophthalmopathy. Each CDR3 is given with its conserved first and last residue. Each record gives: clone size, V gene, D gene, J gene, CDR3 protein, CDR3 DNA. The D gene is left open where the match is weak. A row's size may be missing; if present it is once, few, many or a size class.

size: many
V: TRBV7-9
D: TRBD2
J: TRBJ2-2
CDR3: CANTLTGGSDTGELFF
DNA: TGTGCCAACACCCTGACCGGCGGGAGTGACACCGGGGAGCTGTTTTTT

size: .
V: TRBV10-2
D: TRBD1
J: TRBJ1-1
CDR3: CASRPGTGGTEAFF
DNA: TGCGCCAGCCGCCCCGGGACAGGGGGCACTGAAGCTTTCTTT

size: many
V: TRBV5-1
D: TRBD2
J: TRBJ2-1
CDR3: CASSRVGLAEGTEQFF
DNA: TGCGCCAGCAGCCGAGTAGGGCTAGCGGAGGGCACTGAGCAGTTCTTC

size: many
V: TRBV7-8
D: .
J: TRBJ1-5
CDR3: CASSLSGGQPQHF
DNA: TGTGCCAGCAGCTTATCGGGAGGTCAGCCCCAGCATTTT

size: .
V: TRBV5-4
D: .
J: TRBJ2-2
CDR3: CASSFLGTPTGELFF
DNA: TGTGCCAGCAGCTTCCTAGGGACTCCTACCGGGGAGCTGTTTTTT

size: many
V: TRBV28
D: .
J: TRBJ1-1
CDR3: CASSLYSLPEAFF
DNA: TGTGCCAGCAGTTTATATTCCCTGCCTGAAGCTTTCTTT

size: .
V: TRBV6-1
D: .
J: TRBJ2-7
CDR3: CATQGPGGSYEQYF
DNA: TGTGCCACTCAAGGACCCGGGGGTTCCTACGAGCAGTACTTC

size: .
V: TRBV10-3
D: TRBD2
J: TRBJ2-2
CDR3: CAIGERTSLNTGELFF
DNA: TGTGCCATCGGGGAAAGGACTAGTCTGAACACCGGGGAGCTGTTTTTT

size: many
V: TRBV6-1
D: .
J: TRBJ1-1
CDR3: CASSEPRGALGLILVNTEAFF
DNA: TGTGCCAGCAGTGAACCCCGGGGGGCCCTCGGGCTGATATTGGTGAACACTGAAGCTTTCTTT

size: .
V: TRBV7-2
D: TRBD1
J: TRBJ2-3
CDR3: CASSLRAGGPVATDTQYF
DNA: TGTGCCAGCAGCTTAAGGGCAGGGGGCCCCGTTGCTACAGATACGCAGTATTTT

size: many
V: TRBV6-5
D: .
J: TRBJ2-1
CDR3: CASSYEAQGPSYNEQFF
DNA: TGTGCCAGCAGTTACGAAGCCCAGGGGCCCTCCTACAATGAGCAGTTCTTC

size: few
V: TRBV6-5
D: TRBD1
J: TRBJ1-6
CDR3: CASSYTGDSPLHF
DNA: TGTGCCAGCAGTTACACAGGGGACTCACCCCTCCACTTT

size: many
V: TRBV11-2
D: TRBD1
J: TRBJ1-4
CDR3: CASRRTGGYEKLFF
DNA: TGTGCCAGCCGACGGACAGGGGGCTATGAAAAACTGTTTTTT

size: .
V: TRBV27
D: .
J: TRBJ1-5
CDR3: CASSPYGQFSNQPQHF
DNA: TGTGCCAGCAGCCCTTACGGACAATTTAGCAATCAGCCCCAGCATTTT

size: .
V: TRBV29-1
D: .
J: TRBJ2-1
CDR3: CSFEGETGVPYNEQFF
DNA: TGCAGCTTCGAGGGGGAGACAGGTGTTCCCTACAATGAGCAGTTCTTC

size: .
V: TRBV10-3
D: .
J: TRBJ2-6
CDR3: CAISESVNSGANVLTF
DNA: TGTGCCATCAGTGAGTCGGTAAACTCTGGGGCCAACGTCCTGACTTTC

size: .
V: TRBV5-1
D: TRBD2
J: TRBJ2-1
CDR3: CASSWGLADSSEQFF
DNA: TGCGCCAGCAGCTGGGGACTAGCGGATTCTTCGGAGCAGTTCTTC

size: few
V: TRBV28
D: .
J: TRBJ2-3
CDR3: CASSSSRAESDTQYF
DNA: TGTGCCAGCTCCTCTAGCAGGGCAGAGTCAGATACGCAGTATTTT

size: many
V: TRBV3-1
D: .
J: TRBJ2-2
CDR3: CASSQDSWQGLTGELFF
DNA: TGTGCCAGCAGCCAAGATTCGTGGCAGGGCCTAACCGGGGAGCTGTTTTTT

size: many
V: TRBV28
D: .
J: TRBJ1-5
CDR3: CASSPVYQPQHF
DNA: TGTGCCAGCAGTCCTGTGTATCAGCCCCAGCATTTT

size: many
V: TRBV28
D: .
J: TRBJ2-7
CDR3: CASSLASSYEQYF
DNA: TGTGCCAGCAGTTTAGCCAGCTCCTACGAGCAGTACTTC

size: few
V: TRBV19
D: .
J: TRBJ2-1
CDR3: CASIGSNEQFF
DNA: TGTGCCAGTATAGGAAGTAATGAGCAGTTCTTC

size: few
V: TRBV14
D: .
J: TRBJ2-7
CDR3: CASSQVPGKQYF
DNA: TGTGCCAGCAGCCAAGTTCCGGGGAAGCAGTACTTC

size: many
V: TRBV10-3
D: TRBD2
J: TRBJ2-1
CDR3: CAIRGLAGVPTYNEQFF
DNA: TGTGCCATCAGGGGACTAGCGGGAGTCCCAACCTACAATGAGCAGTTCTTC

size: few
V: TRBV20-1
D: TRBD2
J: TRBJ2-1
CDR3: CSARAGTSNEQFF
DNA: TGCAGTGCTAGAGCCGGGACTAGTAATGAGCAGTTCTTC

size: many
V: TRBV7-8
D: .
J: TRBJ1-1
CDR3: CASSYAGGTAEAFF
DNA: TGTGCCAGCAGCTACGCGGGAGGGACGGCTGAAGCTTTCTTT

size: many
V: TRBV20-1
D: .
J: TRBJ1-1
CDR3: CSARVTAMNTEAFF
DNA: TGCAGTGCTAGAGTAACAGCGATGAACACTGAAGCTTTCTTT

size: many
V: TRBV28
D: .
J: TRBJ1-2
CDR3: CASSPPWGIYGYTF
DNA: TGTGCCAGCAGTCCCCCGTGGGGGATTTATGGCTACACCTTC

size: many
V: TRBV28
D: .
J: TRBJ1-2
CDR3: CASRIQGSGAYGYTF
DNA: TGTGCCAGCCGAATACAGGGTTCGGGGGCTTATGGCTACACCTTC

size: many
V: TRBV18
D: .
J: TRBJ1-4
CDR3: CASSGQRDNEKLFF
DNA: TGTGCCAGCTCAGGACAGCGAGATAATGAAAAACTGTTTTTT

size: .
V: TRBV2
D: .
J: TRBJ1-3
CDR3: CASSELRGDSSGNTIYF
DNA: TGTGCCAGCAGTGAATTGAGGGGGGACTCCTCTGGAAACACCATATATTTT

size: many
V: TRBV2
D: TRBD2
J: TRBJ2-1
CDR3: CASERGRAGEQFF
DNA: TGTGCCAGCGAACGCGGGAGGGCGGGTGAGCAGTTCTTC

size: many
V: TRBV29-1
D: .
J: TRBJ1-1
CDR3: CSVVGQGGTEAFF
DNA: TGCAGCGTTGTTGGTCAGGGTGGCACTGAAGCTTTCTTT

size: .
V: TRBV3-1
D: .
J: TRBJ1-2
CDR3: CASSQLGQWNYGYTF
DNA: TGTGCCAGCAGCCAACTCGGACAGTGGAACTATGGCTACACCTTC

size: few
V: TRBV19
D: .
J: TRBJ1-2
CDR3: CASSIGDGYTF
DNA: TGTGCCAGTAGTATTGGAGATGGCTACACCTTC

size: few
V: TRBV4-1
D: TRBD2
J: TRBJ2-7
CDR3: CASSPDSSGQAYEQYF
DNA: TGCGCCAGCAGCCCGGATTCTAGCGGCCAGGCCTACGAGCAGTACTTC

size: many
V: TRBV7-9
D: .
J: TRBJ1-1
CDR3: CASNRPNPEAFF
DNA: TGTGCCAGCAACAGACCGAATCCTGAAGCTTTCTTT

size: many
V: TRBV4-1
D: .
J: TRBJ1-1
CDR3: CASSQTPNTEAFF
DNA: TGCGCCAGCAGCCAAACACCTAACACTGAAGCTTTCTTT

size: many
V: TRBV5-1
D: TRBD2
J: TRBJ2-3
CDR3: CASSSGLAGVRTDTQYF
DNA: TGCGCCAGCAGCTCGGGACTAGCGGGAGTAAGGACAGATACGCAGTATTTT